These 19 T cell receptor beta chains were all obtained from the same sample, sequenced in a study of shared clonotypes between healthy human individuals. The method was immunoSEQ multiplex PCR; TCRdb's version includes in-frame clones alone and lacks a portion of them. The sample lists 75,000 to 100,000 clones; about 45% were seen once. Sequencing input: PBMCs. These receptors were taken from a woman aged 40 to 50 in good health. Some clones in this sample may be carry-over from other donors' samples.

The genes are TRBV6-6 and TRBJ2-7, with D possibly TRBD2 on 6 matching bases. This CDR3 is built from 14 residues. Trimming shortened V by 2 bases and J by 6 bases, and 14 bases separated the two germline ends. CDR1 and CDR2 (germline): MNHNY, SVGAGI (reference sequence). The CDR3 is CASSYLPGVPEQYF. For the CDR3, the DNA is TGTGCCAGCAGTTACCTCCCGGGAGTCCCCGAGCAGTACTTC.

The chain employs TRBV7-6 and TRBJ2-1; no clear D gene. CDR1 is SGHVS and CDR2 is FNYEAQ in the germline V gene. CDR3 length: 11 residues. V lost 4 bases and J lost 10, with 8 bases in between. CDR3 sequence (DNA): TGTGCCAGCAGCTCGGGCCCCGAGCAGTTCTTC. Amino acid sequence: CASSSGPEQFF. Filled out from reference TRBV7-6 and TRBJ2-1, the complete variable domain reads GAGVSQSPRYKVTKRGQDVALRCDPISGHVSLYWYRQALGQGPEFLTYFNYEAQQDKSGLPNDRFSAERPEGSISTLTIQRTEQRDSAMYRCASSSGPEQFFGPGTRLTVL.

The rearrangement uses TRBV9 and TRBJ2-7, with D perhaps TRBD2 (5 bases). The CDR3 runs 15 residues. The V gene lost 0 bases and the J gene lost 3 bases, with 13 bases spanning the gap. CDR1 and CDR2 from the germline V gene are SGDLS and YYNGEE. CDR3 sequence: CASSVGGIPGYEQYF. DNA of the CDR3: TGTGCCAGCAGCGTAGGAGGGATCCCCGGCTACGAGCAGTACTTC.

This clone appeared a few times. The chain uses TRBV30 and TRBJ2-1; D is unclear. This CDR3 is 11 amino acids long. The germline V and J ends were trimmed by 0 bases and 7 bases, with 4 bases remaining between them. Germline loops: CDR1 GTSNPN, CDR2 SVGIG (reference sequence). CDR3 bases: TGTGCCTGGAGTGTGAGAAATGAGCAGTTCTTC. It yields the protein CAWSVRNEQFF.

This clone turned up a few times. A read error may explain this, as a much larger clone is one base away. The CDR3 sequence is CASSLTDTQYF. The CDR3 DNA is TGTGCCAGCAGCTTGACAGATACGCAGTATTTT. The J gene is TRBJ2-3, the V gene TRBV5-6, with D unresolved. The CDR3 has 11 residues. V lost 1 base and J 3 bases, leaving 0 bases between the germline ends. Germline-derived CDR1 and CDR2 are SGHDT and YYEEEE.

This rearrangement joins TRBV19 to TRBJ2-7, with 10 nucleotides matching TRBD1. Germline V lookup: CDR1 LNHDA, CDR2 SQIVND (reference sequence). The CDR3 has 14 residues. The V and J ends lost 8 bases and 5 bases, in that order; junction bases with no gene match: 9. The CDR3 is CASSGTGVVDEQYF. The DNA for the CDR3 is TGTGCCAGTTCCGGGACAGGGGTAGTCGACGAGCAGTACTTC. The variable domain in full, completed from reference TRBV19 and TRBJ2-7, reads DGGITQSPKYLFRKEGQNVTLSCEQNLNHDAMYWYRQDPGQGLRLIYYSQIVNDFQKGDIAEGYSVSREKKESFPLTVTSAQKNPTAFYLCASSGTGVVDEQYFGPGTRLTVT.

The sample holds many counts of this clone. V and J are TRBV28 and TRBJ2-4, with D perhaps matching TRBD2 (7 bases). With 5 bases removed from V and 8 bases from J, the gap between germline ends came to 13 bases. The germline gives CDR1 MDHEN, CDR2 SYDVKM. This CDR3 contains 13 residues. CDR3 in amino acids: CASSGKGGDIQYF. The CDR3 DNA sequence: TGTGCCAGCAGTGGAAAGGGGGGGGACATTCAGTACTTC.

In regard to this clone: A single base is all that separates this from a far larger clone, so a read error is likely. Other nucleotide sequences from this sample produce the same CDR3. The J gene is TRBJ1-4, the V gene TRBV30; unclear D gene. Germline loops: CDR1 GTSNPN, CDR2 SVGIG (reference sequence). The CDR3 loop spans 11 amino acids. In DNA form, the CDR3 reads TGTGCCTGGGGACCTACTGAAAAACTGTTCTTT. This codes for CAWGPTEKLFF.

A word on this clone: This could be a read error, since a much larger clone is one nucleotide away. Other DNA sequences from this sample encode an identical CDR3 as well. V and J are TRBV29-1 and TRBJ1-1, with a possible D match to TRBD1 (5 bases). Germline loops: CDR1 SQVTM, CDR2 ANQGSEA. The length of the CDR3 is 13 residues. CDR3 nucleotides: TGCAGCGTTGCCGTCTTGGGGGGAACTGAAGCCTTCTTT. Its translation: CSVAVLGGTEAFF.

CDR3 DNA: TGTGCCAGCAGCCAGCCCGGGACAGAAAACATTCAGTACTTC. Translating gives CASSQPGTENIQYF. This rearrangement joins TRBV5-4 to TRBJ2-4; the match to TRBD1 covers 7 bases. The CDR3 sequence is 14 residues long. The V and J ends lost 4 bases and 5 bases, in that order; junction bases with no gene match: 6. Looked up from germline, CDR1 is SGHNT and CDR2 is YYREEE (reference sequence).

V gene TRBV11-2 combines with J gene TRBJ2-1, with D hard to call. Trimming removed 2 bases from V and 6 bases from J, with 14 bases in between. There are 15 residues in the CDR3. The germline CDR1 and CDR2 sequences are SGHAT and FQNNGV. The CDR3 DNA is TGTGCCAGCAGCTTACTCTTGATAGGGCTCAATGAGCAGTTCTTC. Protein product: CASSLLLIGLNEQFF. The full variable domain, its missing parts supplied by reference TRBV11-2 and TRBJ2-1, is EAGVAQSPRYKIIEKRQSVAFWCNPISGHATLYWYQQILGQGPKLLIQFQNNGVVDDSQLPKDRFSAERLKGVDSTLKIQPAKLEDSAVYLCASSLLLIGLNEQFFGPGTRLTVL.

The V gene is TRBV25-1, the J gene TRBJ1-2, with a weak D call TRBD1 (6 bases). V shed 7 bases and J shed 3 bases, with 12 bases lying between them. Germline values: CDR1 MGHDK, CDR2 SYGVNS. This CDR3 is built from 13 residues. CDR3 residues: CASKADSHYGYTF. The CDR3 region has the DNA TGTGCCAGCAAAGCGGACAGTCACTATGGCTACACCTTC.

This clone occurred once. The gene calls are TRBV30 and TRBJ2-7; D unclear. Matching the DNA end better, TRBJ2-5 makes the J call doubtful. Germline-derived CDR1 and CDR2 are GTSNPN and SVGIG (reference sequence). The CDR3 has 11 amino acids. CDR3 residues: CAWTPQETQYF. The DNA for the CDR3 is TGTGCCTGGACGCCGCAAGAGACCCAGTACTTC.

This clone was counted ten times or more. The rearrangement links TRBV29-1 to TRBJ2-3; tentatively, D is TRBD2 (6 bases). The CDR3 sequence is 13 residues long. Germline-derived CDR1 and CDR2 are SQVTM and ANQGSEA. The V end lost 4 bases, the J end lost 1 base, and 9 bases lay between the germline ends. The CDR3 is CSVGWGGTDTQYF. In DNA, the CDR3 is TGCAGCGTTGGATGGGGGGGCACAGATACGCAGTATTTT.

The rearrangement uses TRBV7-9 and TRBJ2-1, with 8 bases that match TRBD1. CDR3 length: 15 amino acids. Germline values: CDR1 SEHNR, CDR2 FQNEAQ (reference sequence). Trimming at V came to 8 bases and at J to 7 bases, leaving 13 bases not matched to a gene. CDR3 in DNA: TGTGCCAGCGGCCCAGGGACAGGAGCCACAAATGAGCAGTTCTTC. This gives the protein CASGPGTGATNEQFF.

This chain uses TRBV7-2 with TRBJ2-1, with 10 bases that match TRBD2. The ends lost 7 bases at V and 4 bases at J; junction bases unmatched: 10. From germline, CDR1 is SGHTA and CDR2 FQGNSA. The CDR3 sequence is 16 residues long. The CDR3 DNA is TGTGCCAGCACCCTAGCCCCAGCGGGAGGGTACAATGAGCAGTTCTTC. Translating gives CASTLAPAGGYNEQFF.

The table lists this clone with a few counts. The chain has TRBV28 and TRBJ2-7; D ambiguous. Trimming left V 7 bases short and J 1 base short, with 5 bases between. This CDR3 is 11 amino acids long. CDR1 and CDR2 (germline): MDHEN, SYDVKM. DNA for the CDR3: TGTGCCAGCACCCGGTCCTACGAGCAGTACTTC. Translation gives CASTRSYEQYF. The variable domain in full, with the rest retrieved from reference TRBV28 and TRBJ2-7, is DVKVTQSSRYLVKRTGEKVFLECVQDMDHENMFWYRQDPGLGLRLIYFSYDVKMKEKGDIPEGYSVSREKKERFSLILESASTNQTSMYLCASTRSYEQYFGPGTRLTVT.

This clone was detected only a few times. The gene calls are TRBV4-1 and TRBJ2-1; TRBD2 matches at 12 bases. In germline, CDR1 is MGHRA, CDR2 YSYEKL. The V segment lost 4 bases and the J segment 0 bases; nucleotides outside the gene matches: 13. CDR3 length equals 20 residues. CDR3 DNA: TGCGCCAGCAGCCTTGGACTAGCGGGGTCTTATATCGGCTCCTACAATGAGCAGTTCTTC. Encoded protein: CASSLGLAGSYIGSYNEQFF.

This CDR3 reads CASLKSKDSYEQYF. CDR3 DNA sequence: TGTGCCAGCCTAAAGAGCAAGGACTCCTACGAGCAGTACTTC. J is TRBJ2-7 and V is TRBV27; no definite D call. The V gene lost 8 bases and the J gene lost 0 bases, with 14 bases spanning the gap. This CDR3 is 14 amino acids long. CDR1 and CDR2 (germline): MNHEY, SMNVEV (reference sequence).